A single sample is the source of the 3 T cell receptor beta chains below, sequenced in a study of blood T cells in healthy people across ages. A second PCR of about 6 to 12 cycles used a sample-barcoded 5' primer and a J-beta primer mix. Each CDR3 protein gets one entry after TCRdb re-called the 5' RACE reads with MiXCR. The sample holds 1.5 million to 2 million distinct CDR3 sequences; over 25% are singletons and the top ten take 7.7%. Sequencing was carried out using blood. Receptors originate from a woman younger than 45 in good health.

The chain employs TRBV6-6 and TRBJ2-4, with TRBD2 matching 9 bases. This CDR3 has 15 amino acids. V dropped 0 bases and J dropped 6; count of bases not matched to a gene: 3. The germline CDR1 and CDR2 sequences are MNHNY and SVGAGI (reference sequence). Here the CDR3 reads CASSYSAGGGNIQYF. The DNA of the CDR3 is TGTGCCAGCAGTTACTCAGCGGGAGGTGGAAACATTCAGTACTTC.

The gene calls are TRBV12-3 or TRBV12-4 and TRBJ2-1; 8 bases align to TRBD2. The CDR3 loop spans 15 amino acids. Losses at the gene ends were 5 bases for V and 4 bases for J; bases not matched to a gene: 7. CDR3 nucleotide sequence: TGTGCCAGCAGTCACAGCGGGAGTTTGTACAATGAGCAGTTCTTC. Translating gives CASSHSGSLYNEQFF.

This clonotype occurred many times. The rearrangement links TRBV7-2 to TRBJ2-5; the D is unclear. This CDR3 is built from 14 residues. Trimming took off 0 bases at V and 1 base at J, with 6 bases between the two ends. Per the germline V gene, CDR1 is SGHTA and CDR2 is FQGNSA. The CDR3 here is CASSLAGVQETQYF. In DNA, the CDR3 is TGTGCCAGCAGCTTAGCTGGGGTCCAAGAGACCCAGTACTTC.